The 5 T cell receptor beta chains below all came from one sample that was sequenced in a study of T cell responses to AZD1222 COVID-19 vaccine. Produced via immunoSEQ multiplex PCR; TCRdb's table is partial and in-frame only. The sample holds 66,000 or so clones; less than 90% are singletons and the top ten take roughly 17%. Material: peripheral blood, obtained on day 0 of AZD1222 vaccination. The receptors stem from an adult in good health.

The DNA of the CDR3 is TGCGCCAGCAGCTTGGCCGGCGTCTCCTACAATGAGCAGTTCTTC. It translates to CASSLAGVSYNEQFF. The rearrangement joins TRBV5-1 to TRBJ2-1; D gene ambiguous. Trimming cost V 0 bases and J 0 bases, with 7 bases left between them. CDR1 is SGHRS, CDR2 YFSETQ, per germline. CDR3 size: 15 residues.

The V and J genes are TRBV5-5 and TRBJ2-1; 9 bases are a match to TRBD2. From germline, CDR1 is SGHKS and CDR2 YYEKEE (reference sequence). Unmatched junction bases numbered 4, after V lost 0 bases and J lost 9 bases. The CDR3 is made up of 14 amino acids. CDR3 in amino acids: CASSLVGLAREQFF. Here the CDR3 DNA reads TGTGCCAGCAGCTTGGTTGGACTAGCGCGTGAGCAGTTCTTC. The variable domain in full, completed from reference TRBV5-5 and TRBJ2-1, reads DAGVTQSPTHLIKTRGQQVTLRCSPISGHKSVSWYQQVLGQGPQFIFQYYEKEERGRGNFPDRFSARQFPNYSSELNVNALLLGDSALYLCASSLVGLAREQFFGPGTRLTVL.

This chain links TRBV12-5 with TRBJ2-7, with D tentatively TRBD2 (6 bases). The V end was cut by 1 base, the J end by 6 bases, with 7 bases between. Germline CDR1 LGHNT, CDR2 FRNRAP. The CDR3 loop spans 12 amino acids. The CDR3 reads CASGLGGVEQYF. The CDR3 DNA reads TGTGCTAGTGGTTTGGGCGGGGTCGAGCAGTACTTC.

This chain connects TRBV7-8 to TRBJ1-3; D remains ambiguous. The CDR3 extends over 12 amino acids. From germline, CDR1 is SGHVS and CDR2 FQNEAQ. Trimming shortened V by 4 bases and J by 14 bases, and 15 bases separated the two germline ends. This chain's CDR3 is CASSSGPSSLYF. CDR3 nucleotide sequence: TGTGCCAGCAGCTCCGGGCCCTCCTCATTATATTTT.

The chain couples TRBV5-4 to TRBJ1-6, with D possibly being TRBD1 (6 bases). Trimming shortened V by 0 bases and J by 6 bases, and 16 bases separated the two germline ends. The CDR3 has 17 residues. The germline V gene encodes CDR1 SGHNT and CDR2 YYREEE (reference sequence). CDR3 amino acids: CASSLAVGGRGNSPLHF. The CDR3 DNA follows: TGTGCCAGCAGCTTGGCCGTGGGGGGCCGTGGTAATTCACCCCTCCACTTT. The full variable domain, rest sourced from reference TRBV5-4 and TRBJ1-6, is ETGVTQSPTHLIKTRGQQVTLRCSSQSGHNTVSWYQQALGQGPQFIFQYYREEENGRGNFPPRFSGLQFPNYSSELNVNALELDDSALYLCASSLAVGGRGNSPLHFGNGTRLTVT.